This T cell receptor beta chain stems from a study of PD-1 and CTLA-4 blockade in melanoma. The CDR3 is 12 amino acids. In germline, CDR1 is SNHLY, CDR2 FYNNEI. V lost 6 bases, J lost 3 bases, and 8 bases lay in between. Clones were sequenced by immunoSEQ multiplex PCR, and TCRdb holds only the in-frame ones, with some missing. Of around 21,000 clones listed, about 87% were seen once; the top ten hold 7.8%. The source was CD8+ T cells from peripheral blood, collected before anti-PD-1 treatment. This chain connects TRBV2 to TRBJ1-1, with D hard to call. The sequence was collected from a human donor with melanoma. This CDR3 reads CASRQVDTEAFF. Written as DNA, the CDR3 is TGTGCCAGCAGGCAGGTTGACACTGAAGCTTTCTTT.